This T cell receptor (beta chain) stems from a study of blood T cell repertoires in COVID-19. Source study methods: Estimated nucleated cell counts came from reference gene primer amplification. Only in-frame clones appear in the TCRdb table, and some are missing; sequencing was by immunoSEQ multiplex PCR. D and trimming were read from the DNA, whereas the V and J calls and clone size are those reported in that table. The data contain more than 350,000 clones, roughly 88% of them singletons. This clone was picked up one time. Cohort assignment relied on participant-reported clinical history. The junction had 5 bases not matched to a gene; V was cut back by 4 bases and J by 0 bases. The CDR3 covers 16 residues. CDR1 is SGDLS, CDR2 YYNGEE, per germline.

This clonotype was obtained from a woman younger than 35 who had been exposed to COVID-19. V gene TRBV9 combines with J gene TRBJ2-2; TRBD1 aligns across 8 bases. Input material: PBMCs or T cells enriched from blood (not recorded which). CDR3 DNA: TGTGCCAGCAGCACCAGGGGGCAAGCGAACACCGGGGAGCTGTTTTTT. Translation: CASSTRGQANTGELFF.